The 20 T cell receptor beta chains reported below all come from one sample, sequenced in a study of blood T cell repertoires in COVID-19. The method was immunoSEQ multiplex PCR; TCRdb's version includes in-frame clones alone and lacks a portion of them. The data contain more than 85,000 clones, nearly 90% of them singletons. Sequencing was carried out using peripheral blood. These TCRs come from a human donor in a cohort sampled during active COVID-19.

This clone was seen a few times. J is TRBJ1-1 and V is TRBV5-6, with D hard to call. Germline assignment: CDR1 SGHDT and CDR2 YYEEEE. V gave up 3 bases and J gave up 5 bases, with 20 bases separating them. The CDR3 totals 16 residues. CDR3 in amino acids: CASSSQWAEGYTEAFF. For the CDR3, the DNA is TGTGCCAGCAGCTCCCAGTGGGCTGAGGGATATACTGAAGCTTTCTTT.

The genes are TRBV28 and TRBJ2-7; 11 bases fit TRBD2. The trim removed 6 bases at V and 3 bases at J, leaving 7 bases unmatched. Germline CDR1 MDHEN, CDR2 SYDVKM. The CDR3 consists of 15 residues. As DNA, the CDR3 is TGTGCCAGCAGGGGAGGGCTAGCGGGAGGCTACGAGCAGTACTTC. It specifies CASRGGLAGGYEQYF.

V is TRBV27 and J is TRBJ2-7, with 7 bases lining up with TRBD2. Germline-derived CDR1 and CDR2 are MNHEY and SMNVEV (reference sequence). CDR3 length: 15 amino acids. V dropped 6 bases and J dropped 7; count of bases not matched to a gene: 15. CDR3 protein: CASRDLAVALGEQYF. CDR3 nucleotides: TGTGCCAGCAGGGACCTAGCGGTAGCACTGGGGGAGCAGTACTTC.

This chain joins TRBV25-1 and TRBJ2-5; D unresolved. Trimming cost V 6 bases and J 5 bases, with 7 bases left between them. The CDR3 covers 11 residues. CDR1 is MGHDK and CDR2 is SYGVNS in the germline V gene. In DNA, the CDR3 is TGTGCCAGCAGCCCTAGGGAGACCCAGTACTTC. This sequence encodes CASSPRETQYF.

This sequence joins TRBV5-1 and TRBJ1-5; D is ambiguous. Per germline, CDR1 SGHRS and CDR2 YFSETQ. V was trimmed by 9 bases and J by 2 bases, leaving 15 bases between them. CDR3 length: 14 residues. Written as DNA, the CDR3 is TGCGCCAACCCAAGGATGGGCGGCAATCAGCCCCAGCATTTT. As protein: CANPRMGGNQPQHF.

The rearrangement joins TRBV7-9 to TRBJ1-5, with a tentative D call TRBD1 (5 bases). This CDR3 is built from 14 residues. The V gene lost 5 bases and the J gene lost 4 bases, with 12 bases spanning the gap. CDR1 is SEHNR and CDR2 is FQNEAQ in the germline V gene (reference sequence). This CDR3 reads CASSDDRRNQPQHF. The DNA of the CDR3 is TGTGCCAGCAGCGACGACAGAAGGAATCAGCCCCAGCATTTT. Looking up the rest from reference TRBV7-9 and TRBJ1-5 gives the full variable domain: DTGVSQNPRHKITKRGQNVTFRCDPISEHNRLYWYRQTLGQGPEFLTYFQNEAQLEKSRLLSDRFSAERPKGSFSTLEIQRTEQGDSAMYLCASSDDRRNQPQHFGDGTRLSIL.

This sequence joins TRBV18 and TRBJ2-7, with TRBD1 as a possible D gene (5 bases). The CDR3 consists of 13 residues. Between the trimmed V and J ends, which lost 4 bases and 6 bases, there was a span of 13 bases. Germline CDR1 reads KGHSH; CDR2 reads LQKENI. The CDR3 sequence is CASSQGPDGEQYF. The CDR3 nucleotides are TGTGCCAGCTCACAGGGGCCCGACGGCGAGCAGTACTTC.

The chain employs TRBV7-2 and TRBJ2-3, with TRBD2 identical over 8 bases. Germline V gene sequence: CDR1 SGHTA, CDR2 FQGNSA. The J segment lost 2 bases and the V segment lost 5 bases, leaving 15 bases of the junction unmatched. The CDR3 is made up of 18 amino acids. CDR3 sequence: CASSPVGELAASTDTQYF. CDR3 nucleotides: TGTGCCAGCAGCCCCGTGGGGGAACTAGCGGCTTCCACAGATACGCAGTATTTT.

The table lists this clone with a few counts. Other nucleotide sequences from this sample produce the same CDR3. The J gene is TRBJ2-3, the V gene TRBV9, with TRBD1 matching 7 bases. Per germline, CDR1 SGDLS and CDR2 YYNGEE. This CDR3 contains 16 residues. The trim removed 0 bases at V and 1 base at J, leaving 5 bases unmatched. The CDR3 here is CASSVEGTGGTDTQYF. The CDR3, as DNA: TGTGCCAGCAGCGTAGAAGGCACAGGGGGCACAGATACGCAGTATTTT.

The rearrangement joins TRBV5-1 to TRBJ2-2, with 7 bases lining up with TRBD2. The ends lost 0 bases at V and 0 bases at J; junction bases unmatched: 2. The CDR3 totals 16 residues. Per the germline V gene, CDR1 is SGHRS and CDR2 is YFSETQ. The DNA of the CDR3 is TGCGCCAGCAGCTTGGGGGACTATTCGAACACCGGGGAGCTGTTTTTT. It specifies CASSLGDYSNTGELFF.

V is TRBV11-2 and J is TRBJ1-2; perhaps TRBD1 as D (5 bases). Trimming cost V 4 bases and J 4 bases, with 13 bases left between them. The CDR3 is 14 amino acids. Germline V lookup: CDR1 SGHAT, CDR2 FQNNGV. This chain's CDR3 is CASSSRDVGYGYTF. In DNA, the CDR3 is TGTGCCAGCAGCTCCAGGGATGTCGGCTATGGCTACACCTTC. Drawing the rest from reference TRBV11-2 and TRBJ1-2, the complete variable domain is EAGVAQSPRYKIIEKRQSVAFWCNPISGHATLYWYQQILGQGPKLLIQFQNNGVVDDSQLPKDRFSAERLKGVDSTLKIQPAKLEDSAVYLCASSSRDVGYGYTFGSGTRLTVV.

This rearrangement joins TRBV5-6 to TRBJ1-1; D not resolved. The CDR3 has 15 residues. From germline, CDR1 is SGHDT and CDR2 YYEEEE. V was shortened by 4 bases and J by 0 bases, with 13 bases between the two germline ends. For the CDR3, the DNA is TGTGCCAGCAGCCTGCGACTCGTTTTGAACACTGAAGCTTTCTTT. It encodes CASSLRLVLNTEAFF.

The V gene is TRBV3-1 (or the pseudogene TRBV3-2), the J gene TRBJ1-4; 8 bases line up with TRBD1. V trimming: 5 bases; J trimming: 7 bases; junction bases outside the gene matches: 9. The CDR3 length is 15 residues. In germline, CDR1 is LGHDT, CDR2 YNNKEL (reference sequence). CDR3 bases: TGTGCCAGCAGCGGTAAAGGCGGACAGGGTGAAAAACTGTTTTTT. Its translation: CASSGKGGQGEKLFF.

The J gene is TRBJ2-3, the V gene TRBV4-1; TRBD2 agrees at 14 bases. Germline lookup yields CDR1 MGHRA and CDR2 YSYEKL. J lost 5 bases, V lost 5 bases, and 6 bases had no gene match. This CDR3 has 16 amino acids. The CDR3 spells CASSNPGLAGEDTQYF. The CDR3 bases are TGCGCCAGCAGCAATCCGGGACTAGCGGGAGAAGATACGCAGTATTTT.

This rearrangement joins TRBV5-1 to TRBJ2-3; 9 bases agree with TRBD2. Germline trimming cut 0 bases from V and 6 bases from J; bases unmatched to any gene: 8. The V gene's germline CDR1 is SGHRS and CDR2 YFSETQ. The CDR3 extends over 16 amino acids. DNA for the CDR3: TGCGCCAGCAGCTTGGCCTTGCGGGAGGGCCGGGATACGCAGTATTTT. It translates to CASSLALREGRDTQYF.

The genes are TRBV6-5 and TRBJ1-1; 8 bases map to TRBD1. This CDR3 is 15 amino acids long. CDR1 and CDR2 (germline): MNHEY, SVGAGI. Unmatched junction bases numbered 8, after V lost 6 bases and J lost 2 bases. For the CDR3, the DNA is TGTGCCAGCAGGCTGCAGGGGGCGGCCAACACTGAAGCTTTCTTT. Its translation: CASRLQGAANTEAFF.

This clone was picked up a small number of times. The chain carries TRBV19 and TRBJ1-5, with no clear D. Trimming removed 4 bases from V and 0 bases from J, with 4 bases in between. Germline CDR1 and CDR2: LNHDA and SQIVND (reference sequence). CDR3 length equals 13 residues. The CDR3 is CASSTNSNQPQHF. For the CDR3, the DNA is TGTGCCAGTAGTACAAATAGCAATCAGCCCCAGCATTTT.

This chain links TRBV4-2 with TRBJ1-1, with TRBD1 identical over 7 bases. The germline V gene has CDR1 LGHNA and CDR2 YNFKEQ. This CDR3 region has 15 residues. V gave up 4 bases and J gave up 1 base; unmatched junction bases: 6. The CDR3 sequence is CASSPTGTANTEAFF. CDR3 DNA: TGTGCCAGCAGCCCCACCGGGACAGCGAACACTGAAGCTTTCTTT.

This rearrangement joins TRBV5-1 to TRBJ1-6; D gene unclear. Germline V lookup: CDR1 SGHRS, CDR2 YFSETQ. V lost 7 bases to trimming and J lost 0 bases, with 8 bases between them. The CDR3 totals 14 residues. Here the CDR3 reads CASFEGSYNSPLHF. CDR3 sequence (DNA): TGCGCCAGCTTTGAGGGCTCCTATAATTCACCCCTCCACTTT.

The chain employs TRBV5-6 and TRBJ1-6; 9 nucleotides match TRBD1. The CDR3 runs 17 residues. Germline CDR1 reads SGHDT; CDR2 reads YYEEEE. The V and J ends lost 4 bases and 4 bases, in that order; junction bases with no gene match: 9. CDR3 nucleotides: TGTGCCAGCAGCAGATCAGGACAGGGGCCGTATAATTCACCCCTCCACTTT. It encodes CASSRSGQGPYNSPLHF.